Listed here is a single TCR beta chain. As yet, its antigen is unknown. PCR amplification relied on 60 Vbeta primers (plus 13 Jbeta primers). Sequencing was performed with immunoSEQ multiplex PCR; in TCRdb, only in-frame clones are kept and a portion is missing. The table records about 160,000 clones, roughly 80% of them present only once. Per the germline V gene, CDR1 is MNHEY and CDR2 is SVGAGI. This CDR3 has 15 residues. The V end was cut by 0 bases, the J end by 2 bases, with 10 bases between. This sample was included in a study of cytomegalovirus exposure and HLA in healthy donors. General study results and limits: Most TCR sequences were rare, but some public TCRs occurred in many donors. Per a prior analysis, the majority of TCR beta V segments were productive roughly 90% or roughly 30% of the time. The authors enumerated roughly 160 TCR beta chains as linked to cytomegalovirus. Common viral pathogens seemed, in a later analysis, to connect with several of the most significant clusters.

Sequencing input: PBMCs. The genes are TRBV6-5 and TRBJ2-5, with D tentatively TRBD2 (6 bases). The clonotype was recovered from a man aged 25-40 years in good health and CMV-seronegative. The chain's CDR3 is CASSYSTRGQETQYF. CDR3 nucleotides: TGTGCCAGCAGTTACTCAACTCGGGGGCAAGAGACCCAGTACTTC.